The 18 T cell receptor beta chains below were found in one sample sequenced in a study of cytomegalovirus exposure and HLA in healthy donors (dated 2017 in TCRdb). Library prep was done by the immunoSEQ multiplex PCR assay. For the multiplex PCR, a mixture combining 60 forward primers for TCR Vbeta segments and 13 reverse primers for TCR Jbeta segments was used. TCRdb's version of the immuneACCESS table is confined to in-frame rearrangements and falls short of the full clone set. An unresolved V gene accounts for under half of the shortfall where checked; the remainder is of unknown origin. For this sample the table gives 180,000 or so clones, of which about 85% were detected only once. Of the sample, 1.3% to 1.5% is held by the ten largest clones. Sequencing was carried out using PBMCs. The receptors were gathered from a girl aged 5-17 years in good health and CMV-seropositive.

The rearrangement joins TRBV25-1 to TRBJ2-2, with a tentative D call TRBD2 (5 bases). Trimming took off 4 bases at V and 4 bases at J, with 10 bases between the two ends. This CDR3 has 14 residues. Germline CDR1 MGHDK, CDR2 SYGVNS. CDR3 in DNA: TGTGCCAGCAGTGGGACCCGGGGCACCGGGGAGCTGTTTTTT. This encodes CASSGTRGTGELFF.

The chain links TRBV10-3 to TRBJ1-4; no firm D call. V was pared by 4 bases and J by 3 bases, with 6 bases between. The CDR3 length is 13 residues. Per germline, CDR1 ENHRY and CDR2 SYGVKD. The CDR3 sequence: CAISGAANEKLFF. CDR3 nucleotides: TGTGCCATCAGTGGGGCAGCTAATGAAAAACTGTTTTTT.

This chain links TRBV9 with TRBJ2-5; 16 nucleotides agree with TRBD2. In germline, CDR1 is SGDLS, CDR2 YYNGEE. This CDR3 has 18 amino acids. J lost 6 bases, V lost 2 bases, and 10 bases had no gene match. The CDR3 nucleotides read TGTGCCAGCAGCGTCGTCCCGGGACTAGCGGGAGGGGGCCAGACCCAGTACTTC. Translating gives CASSVVPGLAGGGQTQYF.

The rearrangement links TRBV7-9 to TRBJ2-1; 9 bases are shared with TRBD2. Germline values: CDR1 SEHNR, CDR2 FQNEAQ (reference sequence). V lost 5 bases to trimming and J lost 1 base; unmatched junction nucleotides: 3. This CDR3 contains 15 residues. DNA for the CDR3: TGTGCCAGCAGCCAAGCGGGAGGTTCCTACAATGAGCAGTTCTTC. It encodes CASSQAGGSYNEQFF.

This sequence joins TRBV10-2 and TRBJ1-5; possibly TRBD1 for D (5 bases). CDR1 is WSHSY, CDR2 SAAADI, per germline. V shed 2 bases and J shed 4 bases, with 15 bases lying between them. CDR3 size: 16 residues. The CDR3 DNA reads as TGCGCCAGCAGTGAGAGGGGCAGGGCCAGAAATCAGCCCCAGCATTTT. It is translated as CASSERGRARNQPQHF.

The chain carries TRBV5-6 and TRBJ2-7; TRBD1 is a possible D gene (6 bases). V was pared by 2 bases and J by 3 bases, with 12 bases between. Germline V gene data show CDR1 as SGHDT and CDR2 as YYEEEE. There are 14 residues in the CDR3. Here the CDR3 DNA reads TGTGCCAGCAGCTTCGGTCAGGGGATCTACGAGCAGTACTTC. Its translation is CASSFGQGIYEQYF.

The chain uses TRBV10-2 and TRBJ1-1; D unclear. The CDR3 is 14 amino acids. The germline V gene encodes CDR1 WSHSY and CDR2 SAAADI. The V end lost 2 bases, the J end lost 5 bases, and 12 bases lay between the germline ends. Here the CDR3 reads CASSETGRWTEAFF. Written as DNA, the CDR3 is TGCGCCAGCAGTGAGACGGGGAGATGGACTGAAGCTTTCTTT.

This clone appeared a few times. The chain is built from TRBV4-1 and TRBJ2-3; 9 bases agree with TRBD2. The trim removed 2 bases at V and 5 bases at J, leaving 5 bases unmatched. The CDR3 has 15 amino acids. Per germline, CDR1 MGHRA and CDR2 YSYEKL. Here the CDR3 reads CASSQRGRALDTQYF. DNA for the CDR3: TGCGCCAGCAGCCAACGCGGGAGGGCCTTAGATACGCAGTATTTT.

This clone has only one observation. The chain employs TRBV6-6 and TRBJ2-5, with D perhaps matching TRBD2 (5 bases). Germline V gene data show CDR1 as MNHNY and CDR2 as SVGAGI (reference sequence). Trimming took off 0 bases at V and 7 bases at J, with 12 bases between the two ends. The CDR3 extends over 14 amino acids. CDR3 protein: CASSYSEGRRTQYF. In DNA form, the CDR3 reads TGTGCCAGCAGTTACTCAGAGGGCCGCCGGACCCAGTACTTC.

This chain uses TRBV6-1 with TRBJ1-5, with unresolved D. This CDR3 spans 13 amino acids. The germline CDR1 and CDR2 sequences are MNHNS and SASEGT. Trimming cost V 3 bases and J 7 bases, with 10 bases left between them. CDR3 amino acids: CASSEGVWQPQHF. As DNA, the CDR3 is TGTGCCAGCAGTGAGGGAGTCTGGCAGCCCCAGCATTTT.

The chain employs TRBV6-5 and TRBJ1-2; TRBD1 agrees at 10 bases. This CDR3 contains 14 residues. Germline V CDR1 and CDR2: MNHEY, SVGAGI. V was clipped by 6 bases and J by 7 bases; unmatched bases: 8. Here the CDR3 DNA reads TGTGCCAGCAGCTCGGGACAGGGGACTGGTGGCTACACCTTC. Translated: CASSSGQGTGGYTF.

The chain is built from TRBV10-2 and TRBJ1-5; the match to TRBD1 covers 10 bases. The CDR3 sequence is 17 residues long. Per the germline V gene, CDR1 is WSHSY and CDR2 is SAAADI. V trimming: 10 bases; J trimming: 0 bases; junction bases outside the gene matches: 12. The CDR3 DNA reads TGCGCCACCAAAGACTCGACAGGGGGCTATAGCAATCAGCCCCAGCATTTT. This gives the protein CATKDSTGGYSNQPQHF.

CDR3 nucleotide sequence: TGTGCCATCAGTGAGTTTGGACAGGGGGCAGCTGAAGCTTTCTTT. Translating gives CAISEFGQGAAEAFF. The V call is TRBV10-3, the J call TRBJ1-1; TRBD1 matches at 11 bases. V shed 1 base, J shed 6 bases, and the junction held 4 bases outside the gene matches. This CDR3 is built from 15 residues. Looked up from germline, CDR1 is ENHRY and CDR2 is SYGVKD.

V and J are TRBV5-4 and TRBJ2-7; 15 bases line up with TRBD2. The V gene end was trimmed by 4 bases and the J gene end by 2 bases; junction bases not matched to a gene: 13. The V gene's germline CDR1 is SGHNT and CDR2 YYREEE (reference sequence). This CDR3 comprises 19 residues. The CDR3, as DNA: TGTGCCAGCAGCGAACGACCGGGACTAGCGGGAGGAAAGGCCTACGAGCAGTACTTC. This sequence encodes CASSERPGLAGGKAYEQYF.

V is TRBV4-1 and J is TRBJ2-7; D uncertain. The CDR3 has 13 residues. Germline lookup yields CDR1 MGHRA and CDR2 YSYEKL. Trimming took 1 base from V and 3 from J, leaving 7 bases between them. The CDR3, as DNA: TGCGCCAGCAGCCAAGTGGGCATCTACGAGCAGTACTTC. It specifies CASSQVGIYEQYF.

This chain's CDR3 is CASSGGTSGQKQFF. In DNA, the CDR3 is TGTGCCAGCAGCGGCGGGACTAGCGGCCAAAAGCAGTTCTTC. The chain is built from TRBV5-4 and TRBJ2-1; the match to TRBD2 covers 11 bases. The trim removed 4 bases at V and 11 bases at J, leaving 8 bases unmatched. The germline V gene encodes CDR1 SGHNT and CDR2 YYREEE (reference sequence). The CDR3 extends over 14 amino acids.

This chain links TRBV6-4 with TRBJ1-1; 9 bases fit TRBD1. J was trimmed by 5 bases and V by 6 bases; bases with no gene match: 7. Per germline, CDR1 MRHNA and CDR2 SNTAGT. CDR3 size: 14 residues. The CDR3, as DNA: TGTGCCAGCAGCCCGACAGGGGGTAGAACTGAAGCTTTCTTT. Translation gives CASSPTGGRTEAFF.

V gene TRBV4-2 combines with J gene TRBJ2-7, with D possibly TRBD2 on 7 matching bases. Germline V lookup: CDR1 LGHNA, CDR2 YNFKEQ. Trimming shortened V by 0 bases and J by 5 bases, and 14 bases separated the two germline ends. This CDR3 comprises 15 residues. Written as DNA, the CDR3 is TGTGCCAGCAGCCAAGAAGGGGGAGGGCCTAACGAGCAGTACTTC. This sequence encodes CASSQEGGGPNEQYF.